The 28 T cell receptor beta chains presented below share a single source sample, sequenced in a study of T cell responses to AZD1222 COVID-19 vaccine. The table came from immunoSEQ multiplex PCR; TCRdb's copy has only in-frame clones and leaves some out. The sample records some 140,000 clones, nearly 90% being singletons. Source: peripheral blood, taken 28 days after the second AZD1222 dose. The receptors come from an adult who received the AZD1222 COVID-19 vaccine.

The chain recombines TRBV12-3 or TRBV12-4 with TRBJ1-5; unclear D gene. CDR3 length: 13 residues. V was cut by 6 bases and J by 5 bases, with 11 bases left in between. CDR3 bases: TGTGCCAGCAGCCCGGCGGTTGATCAGCCCCAGCATTTT. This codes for CASSPAVDQPQHF.

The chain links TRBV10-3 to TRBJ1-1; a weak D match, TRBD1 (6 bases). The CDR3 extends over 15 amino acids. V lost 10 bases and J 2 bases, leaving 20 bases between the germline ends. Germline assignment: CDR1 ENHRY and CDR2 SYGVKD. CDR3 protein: CATRPTGKGNTEAFF. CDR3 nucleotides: TGTGCCACCCGGCCTACAGGGAAGGGAAACACTGAAGCTTTCTTT.

Here the CDR3 DNA reads TGCGCCAGCAGCTCGCGGACAGGGTTCGACTATGGCTACACCTTC. As protein: CASSSRTGFDYGYTF. The gene calls are TRBV4-1 and TRBJ1-2; 8 nucleotides align to TRBD1. The J segment lost 3 bases and the V segment lost 5 bases, leaving 8 bases of the junction unmatched. CDR1 is MGHRA and CDR2 is YSYEKL in the germline V gene. This CDR3 spans 15 amino acids.

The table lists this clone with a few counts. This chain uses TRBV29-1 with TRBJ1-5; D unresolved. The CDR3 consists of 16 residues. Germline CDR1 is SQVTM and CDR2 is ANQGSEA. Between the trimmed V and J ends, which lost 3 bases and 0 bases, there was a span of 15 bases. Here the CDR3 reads CSVDAVGLNSNQPQHF. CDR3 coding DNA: TGCAGCGTTGATGCAGTAGGACTAAATAGCAATCAGCCCCAGCATTTT.

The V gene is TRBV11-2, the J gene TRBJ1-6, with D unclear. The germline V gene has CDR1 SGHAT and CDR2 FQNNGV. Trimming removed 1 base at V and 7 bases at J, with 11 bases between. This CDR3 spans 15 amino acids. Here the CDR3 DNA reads TGTGCCAGCAGCTTAGGTGCGGGCTTCAATTCACCCCTCCACTTT. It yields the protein CASSLGAGFNSPLHF.

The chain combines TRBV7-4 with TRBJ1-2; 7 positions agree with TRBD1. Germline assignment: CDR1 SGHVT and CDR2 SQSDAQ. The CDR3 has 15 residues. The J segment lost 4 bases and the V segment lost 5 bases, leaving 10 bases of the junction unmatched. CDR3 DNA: TGTGCCAGCAGCCTTTCGACAGGGTGGCCCTATGGCTACACCTTC. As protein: CASSLSTGWPYGYTF.

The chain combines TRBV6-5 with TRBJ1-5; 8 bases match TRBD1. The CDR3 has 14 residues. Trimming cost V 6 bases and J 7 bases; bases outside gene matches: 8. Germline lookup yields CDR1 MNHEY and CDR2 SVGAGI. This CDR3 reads CASRLARGQQPQHF. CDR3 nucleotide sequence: TGTGCCAGCAGATTAGCCAGGGGGCAACAGCCCCAGCATTTT.

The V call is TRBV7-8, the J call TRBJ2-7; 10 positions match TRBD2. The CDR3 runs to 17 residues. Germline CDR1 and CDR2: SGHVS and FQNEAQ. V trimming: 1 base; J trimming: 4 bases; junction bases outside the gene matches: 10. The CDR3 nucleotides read TGTGCCAGCAGCTTAGTTTCGGCTAGCGGGAGAGGGTACGAGCAGTACTTC. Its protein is CASSLVSASGRGYEQYF. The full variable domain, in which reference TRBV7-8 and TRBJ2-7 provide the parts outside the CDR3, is GAGVSQSPRYKVAKRGQDVALRCDPISGHVSLFWYQQALGQGPEFLTYFQNEAQLDKSGLPSDRFFAERPEGSVSTLKIQRTQQEDSAVYLCASSLVSASGRGYEQYFGPGTRLTVT.

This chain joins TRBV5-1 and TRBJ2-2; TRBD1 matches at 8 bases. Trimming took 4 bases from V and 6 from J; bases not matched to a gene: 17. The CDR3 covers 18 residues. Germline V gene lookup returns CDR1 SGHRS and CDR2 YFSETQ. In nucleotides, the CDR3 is TGCGCCAGCAGCCGTGGAACGGACAGGGTAATTTTCGCCGGGGAGCTGTTTTTT. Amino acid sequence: CASSRGTDRVIFAGELFF.

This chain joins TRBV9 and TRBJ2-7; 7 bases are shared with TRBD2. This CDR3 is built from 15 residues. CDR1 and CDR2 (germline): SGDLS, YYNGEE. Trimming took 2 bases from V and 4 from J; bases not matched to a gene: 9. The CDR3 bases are TGTGCCAGCAGCGTGTCGTGGGGGGGAGGATACGAGCAGTACTTC. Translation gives CASSVSWGGGYEQYF.

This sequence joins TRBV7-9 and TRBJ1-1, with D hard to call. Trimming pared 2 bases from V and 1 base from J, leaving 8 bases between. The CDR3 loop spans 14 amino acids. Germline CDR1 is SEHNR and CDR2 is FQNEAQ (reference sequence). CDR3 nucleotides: TGTGCCAGCAGCTTAAAAGGGAAGAACACTGAAGCTTTCTTT. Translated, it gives CASSLKGKNTEAFF.

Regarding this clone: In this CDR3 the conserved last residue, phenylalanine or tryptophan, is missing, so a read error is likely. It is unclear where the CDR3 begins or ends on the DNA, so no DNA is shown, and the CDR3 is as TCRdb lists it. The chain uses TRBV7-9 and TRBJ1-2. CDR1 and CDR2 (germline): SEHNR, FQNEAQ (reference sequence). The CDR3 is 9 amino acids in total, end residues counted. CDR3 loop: CASSKSRIS.

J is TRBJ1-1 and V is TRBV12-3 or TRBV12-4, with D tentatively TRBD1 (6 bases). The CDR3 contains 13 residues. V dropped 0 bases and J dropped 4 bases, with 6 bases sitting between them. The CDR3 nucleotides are TGTGCCAGCAGTTTAGCAGGGGGCACTGAAGCTTTCTTT. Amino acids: CASSLAGGTEAFF.

The CDR3 DNA reads as TGTGCCTGGAGTGGAGGCTCCGGATCCCTCAATCAGCCCCAGCATTTT. This gives the protein CAWSGGSGSLNQPQHF. V usage is TRBV30 and J usage is TRBJ1-5; D unclear. The germline V gene has CDR1 GTSNPN and CDR2 SVGIG (reference sequence). V was pared by 1 base and J by 3 bases, with 16 bases between. The CDR3 totals 16 residues.

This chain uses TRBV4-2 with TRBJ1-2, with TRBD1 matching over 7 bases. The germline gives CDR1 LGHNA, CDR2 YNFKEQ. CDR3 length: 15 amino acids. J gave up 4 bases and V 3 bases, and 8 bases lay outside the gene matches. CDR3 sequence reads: CASSQAPGTAYGYTF. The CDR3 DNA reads TGTGCCAGCAGCCAGGCCCCCGGGACAGCCTATGGCTACACCTTC.

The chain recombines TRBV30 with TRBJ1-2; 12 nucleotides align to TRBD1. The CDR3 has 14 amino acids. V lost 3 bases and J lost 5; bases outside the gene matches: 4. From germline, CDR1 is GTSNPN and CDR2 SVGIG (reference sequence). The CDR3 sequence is CAWRGQGAGYGYTF. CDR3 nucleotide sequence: TGTGCCTGGAGGGGACAGGGGGCAGGGTATGGCTACACCTTC.

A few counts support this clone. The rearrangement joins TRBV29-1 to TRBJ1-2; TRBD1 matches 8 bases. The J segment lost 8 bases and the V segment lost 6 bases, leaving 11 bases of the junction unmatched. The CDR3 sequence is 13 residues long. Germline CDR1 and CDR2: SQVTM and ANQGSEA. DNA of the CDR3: TGCAGCGTCGGTCGCGGACAGGGTGAGGGCTACACCTTC. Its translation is CSVGRGQGEGYTF.

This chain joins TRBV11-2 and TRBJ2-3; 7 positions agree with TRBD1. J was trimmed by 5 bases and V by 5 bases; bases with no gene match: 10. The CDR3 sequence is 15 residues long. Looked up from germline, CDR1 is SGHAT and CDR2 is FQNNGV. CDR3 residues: CASSHRGDSGDTQYF. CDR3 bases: TGTGCCAGCAGCCACAGGGGCGACTCGGGAGATACGCAGTATTTT. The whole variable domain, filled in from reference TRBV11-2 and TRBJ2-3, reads EAGVAQSPRYKIIEKRQSVAFWCNPISGHATLYWYQQILGQGPKLLIQFQNNGVVDDSQLPKDRFSAERLKGVDSTLKIQPAKLEDSAVYLCASSHRGDSGDTQYFGPGTRLTVL.

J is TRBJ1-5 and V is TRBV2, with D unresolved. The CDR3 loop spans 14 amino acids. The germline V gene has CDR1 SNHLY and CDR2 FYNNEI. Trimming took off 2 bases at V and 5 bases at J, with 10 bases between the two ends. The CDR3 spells CASSEFREDQPQHF. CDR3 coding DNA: TGTGCCAGCAGTGAATTTAGGGAAGATCAGCCCCAGCATTTT.

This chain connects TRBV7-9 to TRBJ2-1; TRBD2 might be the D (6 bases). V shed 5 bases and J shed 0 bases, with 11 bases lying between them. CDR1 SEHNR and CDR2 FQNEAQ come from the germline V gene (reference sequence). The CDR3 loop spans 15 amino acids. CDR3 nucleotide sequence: TGTGCCAGCAGCCTCCGGGACTCCTCCTACAATGAGCAGTTCTTC. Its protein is CASSLRDSSYNEQFF.

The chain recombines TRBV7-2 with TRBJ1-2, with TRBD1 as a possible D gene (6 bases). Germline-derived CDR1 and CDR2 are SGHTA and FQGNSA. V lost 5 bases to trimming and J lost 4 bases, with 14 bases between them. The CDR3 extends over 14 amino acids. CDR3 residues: CASSPQKDSYGYTF. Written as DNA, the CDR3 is TGTGCCAGCAGCCCTCAAAAGGACAGCTATGGCTACACCTTC.

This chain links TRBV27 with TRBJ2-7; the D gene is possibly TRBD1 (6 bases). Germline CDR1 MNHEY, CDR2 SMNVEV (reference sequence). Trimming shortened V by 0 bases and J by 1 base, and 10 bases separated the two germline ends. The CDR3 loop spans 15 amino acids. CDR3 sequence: CASSLSGQLSYEQYF. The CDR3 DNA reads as TGTGCCAGCAGTTTATCGGGACAATTATCCTACGAGCAGTACTTC.

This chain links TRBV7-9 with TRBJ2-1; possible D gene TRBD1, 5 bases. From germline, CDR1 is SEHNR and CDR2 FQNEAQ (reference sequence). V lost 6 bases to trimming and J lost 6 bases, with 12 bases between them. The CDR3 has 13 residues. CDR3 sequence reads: CASSFTGSNEQFF. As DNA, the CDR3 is TGTGCCAGCAGTTTTACAGGTTCCAATGAGCAGTTCTTC.

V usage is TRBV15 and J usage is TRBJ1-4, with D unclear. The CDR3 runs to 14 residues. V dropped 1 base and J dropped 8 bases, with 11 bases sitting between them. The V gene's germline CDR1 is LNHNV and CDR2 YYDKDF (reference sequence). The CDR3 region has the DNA TGTGCCACCAGCAGAGTGCATCGTGGAGAAAAACTGTTTTTT. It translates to CATSRVHRGEKLFF.

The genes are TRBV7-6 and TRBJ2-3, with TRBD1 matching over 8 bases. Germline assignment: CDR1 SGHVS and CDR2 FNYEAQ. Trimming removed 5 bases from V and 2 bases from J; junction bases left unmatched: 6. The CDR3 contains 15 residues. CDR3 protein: CASSVYRGVTDTQYF. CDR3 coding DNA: TGTGCCAGCAGCGTCTACAGGGGGGTCACAGATACGCAGTATTTT.

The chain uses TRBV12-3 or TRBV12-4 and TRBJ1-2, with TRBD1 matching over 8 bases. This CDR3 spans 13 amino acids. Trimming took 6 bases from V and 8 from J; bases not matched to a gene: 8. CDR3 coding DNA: TGTGCCAGCAGACTGGGACAGGTGGAGGGCTACACCTTC. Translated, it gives CASRLGQVEGYTF.

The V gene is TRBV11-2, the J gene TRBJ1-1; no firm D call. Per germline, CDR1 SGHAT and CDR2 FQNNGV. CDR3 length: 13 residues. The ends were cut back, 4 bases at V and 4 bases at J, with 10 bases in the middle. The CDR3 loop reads CASSSEMGTEAFF. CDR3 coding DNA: TGTGCCAGCAGCTCCGAGATGGGCACTGAAGCTTTCTTT.

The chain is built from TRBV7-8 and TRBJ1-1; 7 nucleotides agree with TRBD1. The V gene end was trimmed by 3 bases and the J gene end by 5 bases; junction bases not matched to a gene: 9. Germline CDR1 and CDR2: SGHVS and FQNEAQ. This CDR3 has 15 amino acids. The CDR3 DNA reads TGTGCCAGCAGCTTGGATCGGGACAGTCGGACTGAAGCTTTCTTT. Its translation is CASSLDRDSRTEAFF.